These 10 T cell receptor beta chains came from one sample sequenced in a study of preoperative IRX-2 immunotherapy in early breast cancer. Treatment specified: preoperative locoregional IRX-2 cytokine immunotherapy. Sequencing used immunoSEQ multiplex PCR; TCRdb keeps in-frame clones, though not all of them. Found here are 30,000 or so clones, approximately 80% of them singletons; the top ten hold 3% to 3.5%. The sample was collected from a patient treated with IRX-2 immunotherapy. The receptors originated from a human donor with breast cancer.

This clone has a single count. Relative to the germline gene, one junction end is altered; a read error may explain this. The chain couples TRBV19 to TRBJ2-6; TRBD1 might be the D (6 bases). The CDR3 consists of 23 residues. Germline lookup yields CDR1 LNHDA and CDR2 SQIVND (reference sequence). The DNA of the CDR3 is TGTGCCAGTACCTTTTCCCCCAGGGGCCGTTTTACTGGTCGTGGGTCTGGGGCCAATGTCCTGACTTTC. Encoded protein: CASTFSPRGRFTGRGSGANVLTF.

The chain carries TRBV19 and TRBJ1-5; 9 nucleotides agree with TRBD1. Germline V gene data show CDR1 as LNHDA and CDR2 as SQIVND (reference sequence). V shed 5 bases, J shed 4 bases, and the junction held 9 bases outside the gene matches. CDR3 size: 16 residues. The CDR3 reads CASSPTDRGGNQPQHF. CDR3 nucleotides: TGTGCCAGTAGTCCAACGGACAGGGGTGGTAATCAGCCCCAGCATTTT.

This clone was counted a few times. The chain recombines TRBV11-3 with TRBJ1-1; TRBD1 is a possible D gene (6 bases). Germline CDR1 is SGHNT and CDR2 is YENEEA. The V gene lost 3 bases and the J gene lost 0 bases, with 8 bases spanning the gap. The CDR3 is 14 amino acids. CDR3: CASSFRGMNTEAFF. The CDR3 coding sequence is TGTGCCAGCAGCTTTAGGGGGATGAACACTGAAGCTTTCTTT.

The chain joins TRBV10-3 to TRBJ2-1; D is possibly TRBD2 (5 bases). The CDR3 is 12 residues long. Deletions cut 1 base from V and 8 bases from J, with 6 bases between. Germline V gene lookup returns CDR1 ENHRY and CDR2 SYGVKD. The CDR3 sequence: CAISEYGDEQFF. The CDR3 DNA reads TGTGCCATCAGTGAGTACGGGGATGAGCAGTTCTTC.

The chain is built from TRBV11-3 and TRBJ1-2, with D perhaps matching TRBD1 (5 bases). Trimming took off 1 base at V and 2 bases at J, with 11 bases between the two ends. The CDR3 covers 15 residues. The germline gives CDR1 SGHNT, CDR2 YENEEA. CDR3 in DNA: TGTGCCAGCAGCTTAGGGACGCAGGGCAACTATGGCTACACCTTC. Encoded protein: CASSLGTQGNYGYTF.

This chain links TRBV11-3 with TRBJ2-1; the match to TRBD1 covers 9 bases. With V trimmed by 5 bases and J by 2 bases, 4 bases remained unmatched. This CDR3 comprises 15 residues. Germline-derived CDR1 and CDR2 are SGHNT and YENEEA. CDR3 coding DNA: TGTGCCAGCAGCCTGGGACAGGGTACCTACAATGAGCAGTTCTTC. This codes for CASSLGQGTYNEQFF.

The V gene is TRBV23-1, the J gene TRBJ1-5, with 10 bases that match TRBD1. TRBV23-1 is marked as an open reading frame, function uncertain. The CDR3 sequence is 18 residues long. V shed 3 bases, J shed 7 bases, and the junction held 15 bases outside the gene matches. CDR3 loop: CASSQGYPGQGTRQPQHF. The CDR3 DNA reads as TGCGCCAGCAGTCAGGGATACCCGGGACAGGGGACGAGGCAGCCCCAGCATTTT.

The chain has TRBV18 and TRBJ2-6; D call uncertain. Germline lookup yields CDR1 KGHSH and CDR2 LQKENI. Trimming removed 4 bases at V and 0 bases at J, with 10 bases between. This CDR3 is built from 16 residues. CDR3 nucleotides: TGTGCCAGCTCACTCAGGTCTAACTCTGGGGCCAACGTCCTGACTTTC. Translated: CASSLRSNSGANVLTF.

The chain employs TRBV5-1 and TRBJ2-1; 8 bases match TRBD1. Germline V gene lookup returns CDR1 SGHRS and CDR2 YFSETQ. V lost 4 bases, J lost 8 bases, and 11 bases stayed unmatched. The CDR3 length is 15 residues. DNA for the CDR3: TGCGCCAGCAGCCCCGGACAGGGTAGGAGCGATGAGCAGTTCTTC. Its protein is CASSPGQGRSDEQFF.

This sequence joins TRBV11-3 and TRBJ2-3, with TRBD2 matching over 7 bases. Germline CDR1 SGHNT, CDR2 YENEEA. After removal of 1 base from V and 5 bases from J, the junction contained 6 bases not matched to a gene. This CDR3 spans 15 amino acids. In DNA form, the CDR3 reads TGTGCCAGCAGCTTAGTAGGCGGGGGAATAGATACGCAGTATTTT. Its translation: CASSLVGGGIDTQYF. Supplemented by reference TRBV11-3 and TRBJ2-3, the full variable domain reads EAGVVQSPRYKIIEKKQPVAFWCNPISGHNTLYWYLQNLGQGPELLIRYENEEAVDDSQLPKDRFSAERLKGVDSTLKIQPAELGDSAVYLCASSLVGGGIDTQYFGPGTRLTVL.